This passage covers 4 T cell receptor beta chains from one sample sequenced in a study of identifying expanded T cells in peripheral blood. Libraries were prepared by immunoSEQ multiplex PCR; TCRdb keeps only in-frame clonotypes and omits some of them. This table holds 80,000 to 90,000 clones, about 88% found once. The sequencing input was blood. The receptors shown here come from a person aged 18 to 75 in good health.

The rearrangement links TRBV7-2 to TRBJ2-5; D ambiguous. CDR1 SGHTA and CDR2 FQGNSA come from the germline V gene. Between the trimmed V and J ends, which lost 5 bases and 4 bases, there was a span of 20 bases. The CDR3 is made up of 16 amino acids. The CDR3 loop reads CASSLNGQGIPETQYF. The CDR3 coding sequence is TGTGCCAGCAGCCTAAACGGCCAAGGGATCCCAGAGACCCAGTACTTC.

The chain links TRBV4-1 to TRBJ2-1; 9 bases line up with TRBD1. Losses at the gene ends were 2 bases for V and 3 bases for J; bases not matched to a gene: 5. Germline V gene lookup returns CDR1 MGHRA and CDR2 YSYEKL. CDR3 length: 16 residues. CDR3 DNA sequence: TGCGCCAGCAGCCAATTCCGACAGGGGGACTACAATGAGCAGTTCTTC. Its translation is CASSQFRQGDYNEQFF.

The V and J genes are TRBV2 and TRBJ1-3; D is undetermined. The length of the CDR3 is 13 residues. V shed 3 bases and J shed 4 bases, with 7 bases lying between them. The germline CDR1 and CDR2 sequences are SNHLY and FYNNEI. The CDR3 nucleotides read TGTGCCAGCAGTGAGGAATTCGGAAACACCATATATTTT. It yields the protein CASSEEFGNTIYF.

This sequence joins TRBV19 and TRBJ1-2, with D hard to call. The CDR3 runs to 16 residues. CDR1 and CDR2 (germline): LNHDA, SQIVND (reference sequence). V dropped 9 bases and J dropped 0 bases, with 20 bases sitting between them. CDR3 sequence (DNA): TGTGCCAGCCTCCAGATCTTCCCGCAAGCTAACTATGGCTACACCTTC. Its translation is CASLQIFPQANYGYTF.